The 5 T cell receptor beta chains reported below all come from one sample, sequenced in a study of blood T cell repertoires in COVID-19. The protocol was immunoSEQ multiplex PCR, while the TCRdb copy is restricted to in-frame clones and leaves out a portion. The sample has over 20,000 clones, about 82% seen once. Input material: peripheral blood. These TCRs come from a human donor with active COVID-19. The donor label of this sample is uncertain.

The chain combines TRBV28 with TRBJ2-7; 9 nucleotides agree with TRBD1. The length of the CDR3 is 15 residues. The germline V gene has CDR1 MDHEN and CDR2 SYDVKM. The junction had 10 bases not matched to a gene; V was cut back by 3 bases and J by 7 bases. The CDR3 nucleotides are TGTGCCAGCAGTTTGGATCCCGGGACAGGGCGGGAGCAGTACTTC. Amino acids: CASSLDPGTGREQYF.

This CDR3 is CAIRETEDNEKLFF. The CDR3 nucleotides are TGTGCCATCAGGGAGACGGAGGATAATGAAAAACTGTTTTTT. The genes are TRBV10-3 and TRBJ1-4, with D unresolved. V was cut by 6 bases and J by 4 bases, with 12 bases left in between. CDR3 length: 14 amino acids. CDR1 ENHRY and CDR2 SYGVKD come from the germline V gene.

The V gene is TRBV12-3 or TRBV12-4, the J gene TRBJ2-2, with no clear D. Trimming took 2 bases from V and 3 from J, leaving 4 bases between them. This CDR3 contains 13 residues. The CDR3 spells CASSLRDTGELFF. The CDR3 DNA reads as TGTGCCAGCAGTTTACGGGACACCGGGGAGCTGTTTTTT.

V and J are TRBV5-1 and TRBJ1-2, with 7 bases that match TRBD1. Looked up from germline, CDR1 is SGHRS and CDR2 is YFSETQ. The CDR3 runs 14 residues. The junction had 6 bases not matched to a gene; V was cut back by 4 bases and J by 3 bases. CDR3 coding DNA: TGCGCCAGCAGCAACGCAGGGGGAGACTATGGCTACACCTTC. Protein product: CASSNAGGDYGYTF.

The V and J genes are TRBV18 and TRBJ2-7; D possibly corresponds to TRBD1 (6 bases). The V end lost 3 bases, the J end lost 3 bases, and 12 bases lay between the germline ends. CDR1 is KGHSH and CDR2 is LQKENI in the germline V gene. There are 14 residues in the CDR3. The CDR3 region is CASSPNTGSYEQYF. The CDR3 coding sequence is TGTGCCAGCTCACCTAATACAGGGAGCTACGAGCAGTACTTC.